This T cell receptor (beta chain) was recovered during a study of circulating and synovial CD4+ cells in juvenile arthritis. General study points: Deeper sequencing increased measured overlap with synovial clonotypes.

Germline V gene sequence: CDR1 LNHDA, CDR2 SQIVND (reference sequence). The CDR3 has 16 residues. The assay was immunoSEQ multiplex PCR, and TCRdb's table has in-frame clones only and misses some. The sample carries 32,000 or so clones, 90% to 95% recorded once. This clone was recorded once. Its specificity is unknown. One end of the junction varies from germline; a read error may be responsible. Patients with active juvenile idiopathic arthritis donated these samples. What was sequenced was CD4+ T cells from blood. The origin of this receptor is a human donor with juvenile idiopathic arthritis. The J gene is TRBJ1-2, the V gene TRBV19, with a tentative D call TRBD1 (5 bases). The CDR3 region is CASSPEWGRASYGYPF. CDR3 DNA: TGTGCCAGTAGTCCAGAGTGGGGCCGGGCATCGTATGGCTACCCCTTC. The entire variable domain, with the rest obtained from reference TRBV19 and TRBJ1-2, is as follows: DGGITQSPKYLFRKEGQNVTLSCEQNLNHDAMYWYRQDPGQGLRLIYYSQIVNDFQKGDIAEGYSVSREKKESFPLTVTSAQKNPTAFYLCASSPEWGRASYGYPFGSGTRLTVV.